The 17 T cell receptor beta chains below all came from one sample that was sequenced in a study of ipilimumab plus nivolumab after autologous stem cell transplantation. Profiling relied on immunoSEQ multiplex PCR, and the TCRdb table lists in-frame clones only, not all of them. The sample yields around 20,000 clones, 77% seen once. Sequenced here: PBMCs, sampled in a trial of ipilimumab plus nivolumab as post-transplant consolidation. These receptors were collected from a male donor with diffuse large B-cell lymphoma.

The rearrangement links TRBV7-9 to TRBJ2-4; D is ambiguous. The V and J ends lost 3 bases and 1 base respectively, with 16 bases between them. Germline values: CDR1 SEHNR, CDR2 FQNEAQ (reference sequence). The CDR3 runs 17 residues. The CDR3 loop reads CASSLSELGLAKNIQYF. The CDR3 bases are TGTGCCAGCAGCTTGTCAGAGTTGGGGTTGGCCAAAAACATTCAGTACTTC.

This clone is a singleton in its sample. The CDR3 nucleotides read TGTGCCAGCTCACCTAGCGCAGGGTACGAGCAGTACTTC. Translation gives CASSPSAGYEQYF. The rearrangement uses TRBV18 and TRBJ2-7; D tentatively fits TRBD1 or TRBD2 (5 bases each). CDR3 size: 13 residues. CDR1 and CDR2 from the germline V gene are KGHSH and LQKENI. The germline V and J ends were trimmed by 3 bases and 4 bases, with 10 bases remaining between them.

V is TRBV2 and J is TRBJ2-5; no firm D call. Germline-derived CDR1 and CDR2 are SNHLY and FYNNEI. Trimming stripped 10 bases from V and 1 base from J, with 10 bases between. This CDR3 region has 12 residues. CDR3 amino acids: CATDPSQETQYF. Here the CDR3 DNA reads TGTGCCACCGACCCCAGCCAAGAGACCCAGTACTTC.

The rearrangement links TRBV11-2 to TRBJ1-5; D unresolved. Germline-derived CDR1 and CDR2 are SGHAT and FQNNGV. This CDR3 contains 13 residues. The V end was cut by 3 bases, the J end by 6 bases, with 9 bases between. The CDR3 DNA reads TGTGCCAGCAGCTTCTCTGAGGGTCAGCCCCAGCATTTT. Amino acid sequence: CASSFSEGQPQHF.

This clone has a handful of counts. Different DNA sequences within this sample yield the same CDR3. The chain recombines TRBV7-2 with TRBJ2-7, with 8 nucleotides matching TRBD1. CDR1 SGHTA and CDR2 FQGNSA come from the germline V gene. This CDR3 is 14 amino acids long. Trimming cost V 3 bases and J 1 base; bases outside gene matches: 2. The CDR3 sequence is CASSFGQGSYEQYF. Here the CDR3 DNA reads TGTGCCAGCAGCTTCGGACAGGGATCCTACGAGCAGTACTTC.

The chain carries TRBV4-1 and TRBJ2-6; 11 bases map to TRBD1. V was clipped by 3 bases and J by 1 base; unmatched bases: 14. In germline, CDR1 is MGHRA, CDR2 YSYEKL. CDR3 size: 21 residues. The CDR3 sequence: CASSQDRDRGSIGSGANVLTF. CDR3 DNA: TGCGCCAGCAGCCAGGACCGGGACAGGGGGTCGATTGGGTCTGGGGCCAACGTCCTGACTTTC.

The V gene is TRBV7-8, the J gene TRBJ1-1; D is uncertain. CDR1 SGHVS and CDR2 FQNEAQ come from the germline V gene. This CDR3 is 15 amino acids long. V lost 2 bases and J 1 base, leaving 11 bases between the germline ends. CDR3 sequence: CASSLSSAANTEAFF. CDR3 sequence (DNA): TGTGCCAGCAGCTTATCATCGGCAGCGAACACTGAAGCTTTCTTT.

The chain employs TRBV5-4 and TRBJ2-2; D may be TRBD1 (5 bases). V lost 0 bases and J 2 bases, leaving 8 bases between the germline ends. This CDR3 region has 15 residues. The germline V gene encodes CDR1 SGHNT and CDR2 YYREEE (reference sequence). CDR3 DNA: TGTGCCAGCAGCTTGGGGGGCGGCAACACCGGGGAGCTGTTTTTT. Its translation: CASSLGGGNTGELFF. Complete variable domain (other parts from reference TRBV5-4 and TRBJ2-2): ETGVTQSPTHLIKTRGQQVTLRCSSQSGHNTVSWYQQALGQGPQFIFQYYREEENGRGNFPPRFSGLQFPNYSSELNVNALELDDSALYLCASSLGGGNTGELFFGEGSRLTVL.

The gene calls are TRBV9 and TRBJ1-2; D call uncertain. The CDR3 length is 15 residues. V was trimmed by 0 bases and J by 0 bases, leaving 9 bases between them. The germline gives CDR1 SGDLS, CDR2 YYNGEE. The CDR3 nucleotides are TGTGCCAGCAGCGTAGGGGCAGCCACTAACTATGGCTACACCTTC. Protein product: CASSVGAATNYGYTF.

This clone turned up a few times. The chain uses TRBV29-1 and TRBJ2-2, with 10 positions matching TRBD1. The germline gives CDR1 SQVTM, CDR2 ANQGSEA. The CDR3 sequence is 12 residues long. Germline trimming cut 7 bases from V and 7 bases from J; bases unmatched to any gene: 3. In DNA form, the CDR3 reads TGCAGCGCGGACAGGGGGGTCGGGGAGCTGTTTTTT. It yields the protein CSADRGVGELFF.

The chain uses TRBV5-4 and TRBJ2-3; 14 bases are shared with TRBD2. V lost 6 bases to trimming and J lost 5 bases; unmatched junction nucleotides: 8. CDR1 is SGHNT, CDR2 YYREEE, per germline (reference sequence). This CDR3 is built from 16 residues. The chain's CDR3 is CASTIPGLAGEDTQYF. CDR3 coding DNA: TGTGCCAGCACCATTCCGGGACTAGCGGGGGAAGATACGCAGTATTTT. Full variable domain (remainder filled in from reference TRBV5-4 and TRBJ2-3): ETGVTQSPTHLIKTRGQQVTLRCSSQSGHNTVSWYQQALGQGPQFIFQYYREEENGRGNFPPRFSGLQFPNYSSELNVNALELDDSALYLCASTIPGLAGEDTQYFGPGTRLTVL.

This clone was detected only a few times. This chain connects TRBV11-2 to TRBJ2-7; 8 nucleotides align to TRBD1. The V gene's germline CDR1 is SGHAT and CDR2 FQNNGV. The CDR3 runs 15 residues. V dropped 3 bases and J dropped 12; count of bases not matched to a gene: 16. The CDR3: CASSFSGGSVLRAYF. The CDR3 DNA reads TGTGCCAGCAGCTTTTCAGGGGGCTCCGTTCTCCGTGCGTACTTC.

This clone has just a few counts. The rearrangement joins TRBV4-3 to TRBJ2-3; 16 nucleotides align to TRBD2. The CDR3 runs 19 residues. Germline V gives CDR1 LGHNA, CDR2 YSLEER. The J segment lost 2 bases and the V segment lost 2 bases, leaving 7 bases of the junction unmatched. CDR3 residues: CASSQNPGTSGGDTDTQYF. Written as DNA, the CDR3 is TGCGCCAGCAGCCAAAACCCCGGGACTAGCGGGGGGGACACAGATACGCAGTATTTT.

The V call is TRBV19, the J call TRBJ2-2, with 10 bases that match TRBD2. CDR1 and CDR2 from the germline V gene are LNHDA and SQIVND (reference sequence). Trimming took 5 bases from V and 3 from J; bases not matched to a gene: 3. The CDR3 is 15 residues long. The CDR3 region has the DNA TGTGCCAGTAGTGCCCTAGCGGGGGACACCGGGGAGCTGTTTTTT. It is translated as CASSALAGDTGELFF. Filled out from reference TRBV19 and TRBJ2-2, the complete variable domain reads DGGITQSPKYLFRKEGQNVTLSCEQNLNHDAMYWYRQDPGQGLRLIYYSQIVNDFQKGDIAEGYSVSREKKESFPLTVTSAQKNPTAFYLCASSALAGDTGELFFGEGSRLTVL.

V and J are TRBV5-4 and TRBJ2-3, with TRBD2 as a possible D gene (7 bases). The V end lost 3 bases, the J end lost 2 bases, and 16 bases lay between the germline ends. CDR1 and CDR2 from the germline V gene are SGHNT and YYREEE (reference sequence). This CDR3 has 16 amino acids. Here the CDR3 DNA reads TGTGCCAGCAGCTGGGCCGGGGGGCCTTCCACAGATACGCAGTATTTT. As protein: CASSWAGGPSTDTQYF. Supplemented by reference TRBV5-4 and TRBJ2-3, the full variable domain reads ETGVTQSPTHLIKTRGQQVTLRCSSQSGHNTVSWYQQALGQGPQFIFQYYREEENGRGNFPPRFSGLQFPNYSSELNVNALELDDSALYLCASSWAGGPSTDTQYFGPGTRLTVL.

This clone showed up just once. The junction does not match germline at one end; this may be a read error. The chain joins TRBV15 to TRBJ1-5; unclear D gene. Looked up from germline, CDR1 is LNHNV and CDR2 is YYDKDF (reference sequence). The CDR3 consists of 15 residues. The chain's CDR3 is CAASRDLRGQQPQHF. The DNA for the CDR3 is TGTGCCGCCAGCAGAGATCTGCGAGGGCAACAGCCCCAGCATTTT.

This clone appeared a few times. The V gene is TRBV20-1, the J gene TRBJ2-2; D unresolved. Trimming pared 5 bases from V and 6 bases from J, leaving 7 bases between. CDR1 is DFQATT and CDR2 is SNEGSKA in the germline V gene (reference sequence). The CDR3 runs to 11 residues. This CDR3 reads CSAPRSGELFF. CDR3 DNA: TGCAGTGCTCCCCGGTCCGGGGAGCTGTTTTTT.